A selection of T cell receptor beta chains follows, all from one sample in a study of blood T cell repertoires in COVID-19. The repertoire was sequenced with immunoSEQ multiplex PCR; TCRdb's copy has only in-frame clones and lacks some. The repertoire holds 150,000 to 200,000 clones, with roughly 86% as singletons. Material: peripheral blood. These receptor sequences come from a woman in her forties or fifties with acute or convalescent COVID-19. The CDR3 runs from the conserved cysteine through the conserved F or W. A D gene is named only where the DNA matches it firmly. Where a row states a size, it is once, few, many or the class of an expanded clone; other rows omit it.

V	D	size	length	J	DNA	CDR3
TRBV3-1/TRBV3-2	TRBD1	-	17	TRBJ1-1	TGTGCCAGCAGCCAACGAAGGACAGGGATGGAGAACACTGAAGCTTTCTTT	CASSQRRTGMENTEAFF
TRBV13	TRBD2	-	15	TRBJ2-7	TGTGCCAGCAGCTTGGGAGCGGGAGGGGCCTACGAGCAGTACTTC	CASSLGAGGAYEQYF
TRBV9	-	-	14	TRBJ2-2	TGTGCCAGCAGCGCCGTAGCGTCCATAGGGGAGCTGTTTTTT	CASSAVASIGELFF
TRBV6-2/TRBV6-3	TRBD2	-	15	TRBJ2-7	TGTGCCAGCAGTAGAACGACTAGCGGGTTTGTCGAGCAGTACTTC	CASSRTTSGFVEQYF
TRBV27	TRBD1	-	14	TRBJ2-5	TGTGCCAGCTCCCGGCCAGGGGGCGCGGAGACCCAGTACTTC	CASSRPGGAETQYF
TRBV7-3	-	-	14	TRBJ1-1	TGTGCCAGCAGCCCGGGGGAGGGGCACACTGAAGCTTTCTTT	CASSPGEGHTEAFF
TRBV2	TRBD1	-	13	TRBJ1-2	TGTGCCAGCAGTGGACAGGGAACCTATGGCTACACCTTC	CASSGQGTYGYTF
TRBV11-3	-	-	16	TRBJ1-2	TGTGCCAGCAGCTCTACCGGAGGGACTTTCGACTATGGCTACACCTTC	CASSSTGGTFDYGYTF
TRBV20-1	-	-	11	TRBJ1-2	TGCAGTGCTAGGGCAATCGATGGCTACACCTTC	CSARAIDGYTF
TRBV19	-	-	18	TRBJ1-3	TGTGCCAGTAGTATAGATCGATGGTGGGGGGGCTCTGGAAACACCATATATTTT	CASSIDRWWGGSGNTIYF
TRBV5-1	TRBD1	few	16	TRBJ2-7	TGCGCCAGCAGCTTGTATTCAGGGGGCGCGTCCTACGAGCAGTACTTC	CASSLYSGGASYEQYF
TRBV9	TRBD1	once	15	TRBJ2-3	TGTGCCAGCAGCGACCGGGACAGGGTCACAGATACGCAGTATTTT	CASSDRDRVTDTQYF
TRBV2	TRBD2	-	16	TRBJ2-3	TGTGCCAGCAGTGAATTGGCGGGAGGGAGCACAGATACGCAGTATTTT	CASSELAGGSTDTQYF
TRBV18	TRBD1	-	15	TRBJ1-1	TGTGCCAGCTCACCAGAAGGACAGGCGGGCACTGAAGCTTTCTTT	CASSPEGQAGTEAFF